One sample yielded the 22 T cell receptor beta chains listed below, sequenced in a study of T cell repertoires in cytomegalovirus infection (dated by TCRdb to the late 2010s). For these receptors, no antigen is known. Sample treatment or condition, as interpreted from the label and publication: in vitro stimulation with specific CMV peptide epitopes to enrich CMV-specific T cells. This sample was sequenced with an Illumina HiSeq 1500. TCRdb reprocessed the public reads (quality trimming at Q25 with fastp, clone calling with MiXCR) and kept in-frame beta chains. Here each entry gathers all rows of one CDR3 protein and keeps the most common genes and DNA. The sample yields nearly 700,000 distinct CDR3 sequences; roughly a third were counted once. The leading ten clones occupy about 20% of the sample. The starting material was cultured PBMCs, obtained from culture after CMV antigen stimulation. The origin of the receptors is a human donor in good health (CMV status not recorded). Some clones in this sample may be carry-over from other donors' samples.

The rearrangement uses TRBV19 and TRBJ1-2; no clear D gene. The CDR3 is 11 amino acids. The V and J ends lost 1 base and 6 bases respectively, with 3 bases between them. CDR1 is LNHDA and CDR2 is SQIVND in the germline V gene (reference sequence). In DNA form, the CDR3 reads TGTGCCAGTAGTATAGGGGATGGCTACACCTTC. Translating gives CASSIGDGYTF.

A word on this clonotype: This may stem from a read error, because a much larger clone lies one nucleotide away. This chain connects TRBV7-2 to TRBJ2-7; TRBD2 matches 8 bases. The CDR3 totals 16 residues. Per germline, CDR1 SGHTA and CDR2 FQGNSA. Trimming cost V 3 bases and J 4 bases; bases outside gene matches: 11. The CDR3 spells CTSSFIRVAGRYEQYF. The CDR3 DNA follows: TGTACCAGCAGCTTTATAAGGGTAGCGGGAAGATACGAGCAGTACTTC.

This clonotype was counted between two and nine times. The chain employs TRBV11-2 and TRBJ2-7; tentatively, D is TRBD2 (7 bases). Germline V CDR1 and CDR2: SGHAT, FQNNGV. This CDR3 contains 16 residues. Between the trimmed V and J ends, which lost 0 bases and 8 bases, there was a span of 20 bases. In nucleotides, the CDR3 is TGTGCCAGCAGCTTAGAGCAACAGGGAGGGTCTACGAAGCAGTACTTC. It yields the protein CASSLEQQGGSTKQYF.

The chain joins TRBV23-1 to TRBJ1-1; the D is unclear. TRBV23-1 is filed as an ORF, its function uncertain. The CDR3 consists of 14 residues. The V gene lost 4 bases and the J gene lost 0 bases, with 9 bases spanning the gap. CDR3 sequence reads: CASSRPRVNTEAFF. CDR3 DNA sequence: TGCGCCAGCAGTCGGCCCCGGGTGAACACTGAAGCTTTCTTT.

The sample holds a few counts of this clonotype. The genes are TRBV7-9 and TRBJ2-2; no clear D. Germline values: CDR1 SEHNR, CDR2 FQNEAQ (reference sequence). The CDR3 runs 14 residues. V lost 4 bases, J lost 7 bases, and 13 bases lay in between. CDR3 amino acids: CASSSRPSGGELFF. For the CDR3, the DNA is TGTGCCAGCAGCTCCCGCCCAAGTGGCGGGGAGCTGTTTTTT. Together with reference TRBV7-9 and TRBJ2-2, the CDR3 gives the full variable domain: DTGVSQNPRHKITKRGQNVTFRCDPISEHNRLYWYRQTLGQGPEFLTYFQNEAQLEKSRLLSDRFSAERPKGSFSTLEIQRTEQGDSAMYLCASSSRPSGGELFFGEGSRLTVL.

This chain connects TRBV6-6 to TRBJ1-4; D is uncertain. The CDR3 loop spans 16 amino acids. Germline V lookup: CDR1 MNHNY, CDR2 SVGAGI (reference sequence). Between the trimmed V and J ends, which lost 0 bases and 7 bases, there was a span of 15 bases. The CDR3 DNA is TGTGCCAGCAGTTACTCCCGGGCCCTAGCGGTTGAAAAACTGTTTTTT. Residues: CASSYSRALAVEKLFF.

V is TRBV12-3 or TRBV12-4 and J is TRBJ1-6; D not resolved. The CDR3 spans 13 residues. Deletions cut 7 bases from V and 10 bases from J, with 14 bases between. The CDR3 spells CASTPSPESPLHF. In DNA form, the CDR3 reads TGTGCCAGCACTCCCTCCCCGGAGTCACCCCTCCACTTT.

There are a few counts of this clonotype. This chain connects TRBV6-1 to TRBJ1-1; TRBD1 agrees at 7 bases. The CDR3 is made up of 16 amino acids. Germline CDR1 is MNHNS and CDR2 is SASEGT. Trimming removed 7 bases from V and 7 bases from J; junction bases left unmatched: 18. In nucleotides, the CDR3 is TGTGCCAGCAAACGGGGACAGTCAATTGGGCAGGGTGAAGCTTTCTTT. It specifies CASKRGQSIGQGEAFF.

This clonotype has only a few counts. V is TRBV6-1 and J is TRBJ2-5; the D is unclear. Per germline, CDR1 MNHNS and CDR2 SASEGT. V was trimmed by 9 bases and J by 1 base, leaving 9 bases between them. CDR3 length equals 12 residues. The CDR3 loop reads CASKLGQETQYF. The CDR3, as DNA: TGTGCCAGTAAATTAGGCCAAGAGACCCAGTACTTC.

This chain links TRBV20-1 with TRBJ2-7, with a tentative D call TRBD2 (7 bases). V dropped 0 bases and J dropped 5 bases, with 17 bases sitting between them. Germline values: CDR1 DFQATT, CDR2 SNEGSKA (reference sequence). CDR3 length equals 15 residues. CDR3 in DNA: TGCAGTGCTAGAGATCTTCAGGGGAGGGTCCACGAGCAGTACTTC. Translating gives CSARDLQGRVHEQYF.

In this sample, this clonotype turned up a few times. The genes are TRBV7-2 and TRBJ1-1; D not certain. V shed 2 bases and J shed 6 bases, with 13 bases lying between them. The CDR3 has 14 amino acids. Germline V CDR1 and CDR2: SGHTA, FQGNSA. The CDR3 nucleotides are TGTGCCAGCAGCTTATGGGGTGGAAGTCCTGAAGCTTTCTTT. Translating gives CASSLWGGSPEAFF. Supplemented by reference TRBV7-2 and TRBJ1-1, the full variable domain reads GAGVSQSPSNKVTEKGKDVELRCDPISGHTALYWYRQSLGQGLEFLIYFQGNSAPDKSGLPSDRFSAERTGGSVSTLTIQRTQQEDSAVYLCASSLWGGSPEAFFGQGTRLTVV.

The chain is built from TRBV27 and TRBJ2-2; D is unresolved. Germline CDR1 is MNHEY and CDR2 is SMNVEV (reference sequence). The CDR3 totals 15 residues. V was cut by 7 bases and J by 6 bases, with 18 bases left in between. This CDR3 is CASTSGGRDPGELFF. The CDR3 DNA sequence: TGTGCCAGCACCTCGGGTGGACGTGATCCCGGGGAGCTGTTTTTT.

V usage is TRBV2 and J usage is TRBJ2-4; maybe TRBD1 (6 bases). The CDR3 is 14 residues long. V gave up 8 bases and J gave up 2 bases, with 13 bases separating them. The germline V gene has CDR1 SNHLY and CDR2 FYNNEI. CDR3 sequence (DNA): TGTGCCAGCCGAGACGGGACAACCAAAAACATTCAGTACTTC. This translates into CASRDGTTKNIQYF.

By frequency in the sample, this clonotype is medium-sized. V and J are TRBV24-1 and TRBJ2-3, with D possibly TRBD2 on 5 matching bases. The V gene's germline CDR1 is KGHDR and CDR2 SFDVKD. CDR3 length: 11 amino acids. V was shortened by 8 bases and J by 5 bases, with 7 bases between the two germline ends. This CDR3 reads CATTAGDTQYF. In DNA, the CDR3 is TGTGCCACCACTGCGGGAGATACGCAGTATTTT.

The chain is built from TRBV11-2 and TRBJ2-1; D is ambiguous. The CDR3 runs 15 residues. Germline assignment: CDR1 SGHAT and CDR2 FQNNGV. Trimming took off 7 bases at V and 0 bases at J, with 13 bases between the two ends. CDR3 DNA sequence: TGTGCCAGCACCCTGAGGCGGTCCTCCTACAATGAGCAGTTCTTC. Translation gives CASTLRRSSYNEQFF.

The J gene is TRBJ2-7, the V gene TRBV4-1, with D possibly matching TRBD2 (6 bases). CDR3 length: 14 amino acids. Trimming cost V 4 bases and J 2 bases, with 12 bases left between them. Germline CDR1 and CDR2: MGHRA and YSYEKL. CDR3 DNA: TGCGCCAGCAGCCCGGGACTTACGACCTACGAGCAGTACTTC. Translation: CASSPGLTTYEQYF.

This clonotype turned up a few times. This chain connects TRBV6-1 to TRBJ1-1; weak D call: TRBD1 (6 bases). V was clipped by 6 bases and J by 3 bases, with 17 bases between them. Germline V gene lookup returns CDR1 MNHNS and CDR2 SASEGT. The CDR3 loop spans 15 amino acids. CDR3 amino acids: CASRPGAAVDTEAFF. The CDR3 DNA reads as TGTGCCAGCAGGCCGGGGGCCGCGGTAGACACTGAAGCTTTCTTT.

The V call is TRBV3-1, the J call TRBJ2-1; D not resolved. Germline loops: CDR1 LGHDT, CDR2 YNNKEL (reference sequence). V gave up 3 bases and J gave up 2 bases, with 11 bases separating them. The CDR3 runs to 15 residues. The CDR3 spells CASSQIGFPYNEQFF. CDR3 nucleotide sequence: TGTGCCAGCAGCCAGATCGGGTTCCCCTACAATGAGCAGTTCTTC.

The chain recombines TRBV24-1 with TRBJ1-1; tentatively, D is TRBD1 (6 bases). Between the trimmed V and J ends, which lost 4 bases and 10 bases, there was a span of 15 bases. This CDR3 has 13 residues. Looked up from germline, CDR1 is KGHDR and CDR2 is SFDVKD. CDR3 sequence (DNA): TGTGCCACCAGTGACCAGAACACAGGGAGAGCTTTCTTT. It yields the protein CATSDQNTGRAFF.

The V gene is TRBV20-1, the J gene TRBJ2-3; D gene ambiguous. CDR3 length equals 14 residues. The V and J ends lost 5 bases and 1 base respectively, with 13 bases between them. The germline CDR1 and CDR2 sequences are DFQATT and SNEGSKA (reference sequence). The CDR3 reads CSAGRIFGTDTQYF. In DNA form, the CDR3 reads TGCAGTGCTGGGCGCATCTTCGGCACAGATACGCAGTATTTT.

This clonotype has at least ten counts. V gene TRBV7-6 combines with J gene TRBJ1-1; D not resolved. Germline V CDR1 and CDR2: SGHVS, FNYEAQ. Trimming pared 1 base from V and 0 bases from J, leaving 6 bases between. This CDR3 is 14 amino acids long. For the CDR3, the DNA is TGTGCCAGCAGCTTAGTAGAGCTGAACACTGAAGCTTTCTTT. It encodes CASSLVELNTEAFF. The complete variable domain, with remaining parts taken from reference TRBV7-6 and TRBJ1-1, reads GAGVSQSPRYKVTKRGQDVALRCDPISGHVSLYWYRQALGQGPEFLTYFNYEAQQDKSGLPNDRFSAERPEGSISTLTIQRTEQRDSAMYRCASSLVELNTEAFFGQGTRLTVV.

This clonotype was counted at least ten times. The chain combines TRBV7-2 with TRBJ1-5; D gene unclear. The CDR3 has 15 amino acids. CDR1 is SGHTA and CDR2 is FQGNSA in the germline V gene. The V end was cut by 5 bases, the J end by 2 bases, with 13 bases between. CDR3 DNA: TGTGCCAGCAGCCCCATCCTAGGAGGCAATCAGCCCCAGCATTTT. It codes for CASSPILGGNQPQHF.